One and the same sample provided the 28 T cell receptor beta chains below, sequenced in a study of cytomegalovirus exposure and HLA in healthy donors. The PCR employed 60 Vbeta primers together with 13 Jbeta primers. Repertoires were generated with immunoSEQ multiplex PCR, while TCRdb's copy carries only in-frame clones and drops some. This table holds some 150,000 clones, roughly 80% found once. Sequences were obtained from PBMCs. These TCRs come from a middle-aged man in good health and CMV-seronegative.

The rearrangement joins TRBV4-1 to TRBJ2-3; TRBD2 is a possible D gene (6 bases). The V gene's germline CDR1 is MGHRA and CDR2 YSYEKL. Trimming left V 3 bases short and J 4 bases short, with 23 bases between. This CDR3 has 18 amino acids. The CDR3 coding sequence is TGCGCCAGCAGCCATCTCAAGACTAGGCGAGGTGGCGCAGATACGCAGTATTTT. Protein product: CASSHLKTRRGGADTQYF.

The rearrangement uses TRBV28 and TRBJ2-3; 10 positions match TRBD2. The ends lost 5 bases at V and 0 bases at J; junction bases unmatched: 11. Looked up from germline, CDR1 is MDHEN and CDR2 is SYDVKM. CDR3 size: 18 residues. CDR3 residues: CASSLLAGERSSTDTQYF. In DNA, the CDR3 is TGTGCCAGCAGTCTCCTAGCGGGGGAGCGTTCTAGCACAGATACGCAGTATTTT.

This clone has only one observation. The chain is built from TRBV29-1 and TRBJ2-3; maybe TRBD1 (7 bases). The CDR3 runs to 13 residues. Germline assignment: CDR1 SQVTM and CDR2 ANQGSEA. V was shortened by 4 bases and J by 10 bases, with 18 bases between the two germline ends. Written as DNA, the CDR3 is TGCAGCGTTGGGGAGGCGGGCAGGGGGTCGCAGTATTTT. The encoded protein is CSVGEAGRGSQYF.

This chain connects TRBV6-5 to TRBJ1-1; no clear D gene. The CDR3 has 13 amino acids. In germline, CDR1 is MNHEY, CDR2 SVGAGI. V was shortened by 7 bases and J by 7 bases, with 16 bases between the two germline ends. The CDR3 nucleotides read TGTGCCAGCATCAAAGCGGGAGTCATTGAAGCTTTCTTT. Protein: CASIKAGVIEAFF.

The sample holds a few counts of this clone. V is TRBV14 and J is TRBJ2-7; 9 bases match TRBD2. The CDR3 is 15 residues long. V lost 1 base, J lost 3 bases, and 4 bases stayed unmatched. CDR1 SGHDN and CDR2 FVKESK come from the germline V gene. The CDR3 loop is CASSQGHSGSYEQYF. DNA of the CDR3: TGTGCCAGCAGCCAAGGGCATAGCGGGAGCTACGAGCAGTACTTC.

This clone has just one count. J is TRBJ1-4 and V is TRBV19; D unresolved. The germline V gene encodes CDR1 LNHDA and CDR2 SQIVND (reference sequence). This CDR3 has 16 amino acids. V was trimmed by 2 bases and J by 0 bases, leaving 10 bases between them. In nucleotides, the CDR3 is TGTGCCAGTAGTATAACCCGGGTGGCAACTAATGAAAAACTGTTTTTT. Its translation is CASSITRVATNEKLFF.

This chain connects TRBV27 to TRBJ1-6; D unresolved. Trimming shortened V by 8 bases and J by 7 bases, and 18 bases separated the two germline ends. Germline-derived CDR1 and CDR2 are MNHEY and SMNVEV (reference sequence). The CDR3 totals 15 residues. Here the CDR3 DNA reads TGTGCCAGCTCGTTCCGGGGTATTAGGAATTCACCCCTCCACTTT. As protein: CASSFRGIRNSPLHF.

This clone has just a few counts. The CDR3 region is CASSQWNRDYGYTF. The DNA of the CDR3 is TGTGCCAGCAGCCAATGGAACAGGGACTATGGCTACACCTTC. The V call is TRBV7-2, the J call TRBJ1-2; TRBD1 is a possible D gene (6 bases). Trimming took off 5 bases at V and 3 bases at J, with 13 bases between the two ends. Germline V gene lookup returns CDR1 SGHTA and CDR2 FQGNSA. This CDR3 contains 14 residues.

In nucleotides, the CDR3 is TGTGCCAGCAGTGAAGGGAATAAGGGACAGGGGGCTTGGGAGACCCAGTACTTC. Translated, it gives CASSEGNKGQGAWETQYF. This rearrangement joins TRBV6-1 to TRBJ2-5; 12 bases are shared with TRBD1. The V gene end was trimmed by 1 base and the J gene end by 5 bases; junction bases not matched to a gene: 11. The CDR3 spans 18 residues. Looked up from germline, CDR1 is MNHNS and CDR2 is SASEGT.

This clone was detected once. The rearrangement links TRBV16 to TRBJ2-5, with 12 nucleotides matching TRBD1. V shed 4 bases, J shed 5 bases, and the junction held 5 bases outside the gene matches. The germline gives CDR1 KGHSY, CDR2 FQNENV. The CDR3 has 15 amino acids. The CDR3, as DNA: TGTGCCAGCAGCCGCGGGACAGGGGGCTTCGAGACCCAGTACTTC. Residues: CASSRGTGGFETQYF.

This chain joins TRBV6-6 and TRBJ2-5; 7 bases align to TRBD1. Trimming at V came to 5 bases and at J to 11 bases, leaving 14 bases not matched to a gene. The CDR3 runs to 14 residues. The germline V gene encodes CDR1 MNHNY and CDR2 SVGAGI (reference sequence). The CDR3, as DNA: TGTGCCAGCAGTGTACAGGGGAGCTCCTATGAGCAGTACTTC. Its protein product is CASSVQGSSYEQYF.

The chain has TRBV14 and TRBJ2-7; D not certain. Germline CDR1 SGHDN, CDR2 FVKESK. CDR3 length: 13 amino acids. V was shortened by 3 bases and J by 2 bases, with 8 bases between the two germline ends. CDR3 coding DNA: TGTGCCAGCAGCCATGGCACCGCCTACGAGCAGTACTTC. Its protein is CASSHGTAYEQYF.

This rearrangement joins TRBV4-2 to TRBJ2-2; 11 nucleotides match TRBD2. Trimming at V came to 1 base and at J to 5 bases, leaving 6 bases not matched to a gene. Germline loops: CDR1 LGHNA, CDR2 YNFKEQ. CDR3 length: 17 residues. CDR3 DNA: TGTGCCAGCAGCCAAGTTAGCGGGAGGGCCTGGACCGGGGAGCTGTTTTTT. Its translation is CASSQVSGRAWTGELFF.

The rearrangement links TRBV7-9 to TRBJ2-2; weak D call: TRBD2 (5 bases). Trimming cost V 4 bases and J 4 bases, with 7 bases left between them. The CDR3 extends over 13 amino acids. Germline-derived CDR1 and CDR2 are SEHNR and FQNEAQ (reference sequence). This CDR3 reads CASSSSLTGELFF. The CDR3 bases are TGTGCCAGCAGCTCTAGCCTCACCGGGGAGCTGTTTTTT.

The rearrangement uses TRBV4-3 and TRBJ2-5; TRBD2 agrees at 8 bases. V dropped 0 bases and J dropped 5; count of bases not matched to a gene: 8. Germline-derived CDR1 and CDR2 are LGHNA and YSLEER. CDR3 length: 16 amino acids. CDR3 nucleotides: TGCGCCAGCAGCCAAGATCAGGCTAGCGGGTGGGAGACCCAGTACTTC. Its protein product is CASSQDQASGWETQYF.

V gene TRBV27 combines with J gene TRBJ2-7; 12 bases align to TRBD2. The ends lost 6 bases at V and 6 bases at J; junction bases unmatched: 6. In germline, CDR1 is MNHEY, CDR2 SMNVEV (reference sequence). The CDR3 has 14 amino acids. The CDR3 here is CASSSGTSGREQYF. The CDR3 DNA follows: TGTGCCAGCAGCTCCGGGACTAGCGGGCGCGAGCAGTACTTC.

A note on this clone: Germline is not matched at one junction end, which may reflect a read error. The V call is TRBV7-9, the J call TRBJ1-2; no clear D. The CDR3 is made up of 10 amino acids. Germline V gene sequence: CDR1 SEHNR, CDR2 FQNEAQ (reference sequence). The CDR3, as DNA: TGTTCCAGCAGCCTCGATGGCTACACCTTC. The encoded protein is CSSSLDGYTF. Drawing the rest from reference TRBV7-9 and TRBJ1-2, the complete variable domain is DTGVSQNPRHKITKRGQNVTFRCDPISEHNRLYWYRQTLGQGPEFLTYFQNEAQLEKSRLLSDRFSAERPKGSFSTLEIQRTEQGDSAMYLCSSSLDGYTFGSGTRLTVV.

The rearrangement joins TRBV4-3 to TRBJ2-3; a possible D gene is TRBD2 (6 bases). The CDR3 spans 14 residues. In germline, CDR1 is LGHNA, CDR2 YSLEER. Trimming took 4 bases from V and 0 from J, leaving 8 bases between them. Written as DNA, the CDR3 is TGCGCCAGCAGCCCCGGGACTAGCACAGATACGCAGTATTTT. Its protein is CASSPGTSTDTQYF.

Only a few counts were recorded for this clone. The chain couples TRBV5-1 to TRBJ2-7; 10 bases align to TRBD2. V was pared by 2 bases and J by 6 bases, with 8 bases of the junction left unmatched. The CDR3 totals 15 residues. Germline V lookup: CDR1 SGHRS, CDR2 YFSETQ. CDR3 in amino acids: CASSFTAGGPGEQYF. CDR3 in DNA: TGCGCCAGCAGCTTTACAGCGGGAGGGCCGGGCGAGCAGTACTTC.

The chain joins TRBV4-1 to TRBJ2-4; TRBD1 aligns across 7 bases. J lost 3 bases, V lost 5 bases, and 13 bases had no gene match. The CDR3 extends over 17 amino acids. Looked up from germline, CDR1 is MGHRA and CDR2 is YSYEKL. CDR3 region: CASSEGITGVDKNIQYF. Here the CDR3 DNA reads TGCGCCAGCAGCGAAGGAATAACAGGGGTCGACAAAAACATTCAGTACTTC.

V usage is TRBV4-1 and J usage is TRBJ2-7, with 7 bases identical to TRBD1. Germline lookup yields CDR1 MGHRA and CDR2 YSYEKL. The CDR3 totals 15 residues. The V and J ends lost 1 base and 2 bases, in that order; junction bases with no gene match: 5. The CDR3 DNA is TGCGCCAGCAGCCAAGCCGGGACAGCCGCCTACGAGCAGTACTTC. Protein: CASSQAGTAAYEQYF.

This clone was seen just once. The V and J genes are TRBV4-3 and TRBJ1-2; TRBD1 agrees at 9 bases. The ends lost 1 base at V and 4 bases at J; junction bases unmatched: 4. The CDR3 contains 15 residues. Germline CDR1 LGHNA, CDR2 YSLEER. CDR3 coding DNA: TGCGCCAGCAGCCAAGGGACAGGGGTTCCCTATGGCTACACCTTC. Amino acid sequence: CASSQGTGVPYGYTF.

J is TRBJ2-3 and V is TRBV7-9; no definite D call. Trimming stripped 6 bases from V and 0 bases from J, with 19 bases between. This CDR3 has 17 residues. Germline V gene lookup returns CDR1 SEHNR and CDR2 FQNEAQ (reference sequence). The CDR3: CASRSQPRRTSTDTQYF. The CDR3 region has the DNA TGTGCCAGCAGATCCCAGCCGAGGCGAACTAGCACAGATACGCAGTATTTT.

The genes are TRBV6-6 and TRBJ2-3, with D perhaps matching TRBD1 (5 bases). The CDR3 has 15 amino acids. Germline CDR1 reads MNHNY; CDR2 reads SVGAGI (reference sequence). Between the trimmed V and J ends, which lost 6 bases and 5 bases, there was a span of 18 bases. The CDR3 DNA reads as TGTGCCAGCAGATCCGTCTATGTGGGGCAAGATACGCAGTATTTT. It encodes CASRSVYVGQDTQYF.

This clone was seen a few times. This CDR3 reads CASSPRAGEGGYTF. CDR3 sequence (DNA): TGCGCCAGCAGCCCCCGAGCGGGGGAGGGGGGCTACACCTTC. J is TRBJ1-2 and V is TRBV4-3, with D maybe TRBD1 (5 bases). The CDR3 contains 14 residues. V was pared by 4 bases and J by 8 bases, with 17 bases between. CDR1 and CDR2 from the germline V gene are LGHNA and YSLEER.

V gene TRBV18 combines with J gene TRBJ1-1, with D tentatively TRBD1 (5 bases). The CDR3 is 15 amino acids. The germline gives CDR1 KGHSH, CDR2 LQKENI. V was trimmed by 0 bases and J by 0 bases, leaving 8 bases between them. The CDR3 DNA reads TGTGCCAGCTCACCACCCGACAGACTGAACACTGAAGCTTTCTTT. This encodes CASSPPDRLNTEAFF.

The chain links TRBV13 to TRBJ2-1; TRBD2 aligns across 13 bases. Germline V gene data show CDR1 as PRHDT and CDR2 as FYEKMQ (reference sequence). This CDR3 has 17 amino acids. The V segment lost 3 bases and the J segment 5 bases; nucleotides outside the gene matches: 7. The CDR3 nucleotides are TGTGCCAGCAGCTTCTCCCCGGGACTAGCGGGAAACAATGAGCAGTTCTTC. Translated: CASSFSPGLAGNNEQFF.

The table lists this clone with a few counts. The chain recombines TRBV5-6 with TRBJ2-5; weak D call: TRBD2 (5 bases). The CDR3 consists of 12 residues. Germline V lookup: CDR1 SGHDT, CDR2 YYEEEE. V lost 0 bases to trimming and J lost 5 bases, with 5 bases between them. This CDR3 reads CASSLAGETQYF. The CDR3 nucleotides are TGTGCCAGCAGCTTGGCGGGGGAGACCCAGTACTTC.